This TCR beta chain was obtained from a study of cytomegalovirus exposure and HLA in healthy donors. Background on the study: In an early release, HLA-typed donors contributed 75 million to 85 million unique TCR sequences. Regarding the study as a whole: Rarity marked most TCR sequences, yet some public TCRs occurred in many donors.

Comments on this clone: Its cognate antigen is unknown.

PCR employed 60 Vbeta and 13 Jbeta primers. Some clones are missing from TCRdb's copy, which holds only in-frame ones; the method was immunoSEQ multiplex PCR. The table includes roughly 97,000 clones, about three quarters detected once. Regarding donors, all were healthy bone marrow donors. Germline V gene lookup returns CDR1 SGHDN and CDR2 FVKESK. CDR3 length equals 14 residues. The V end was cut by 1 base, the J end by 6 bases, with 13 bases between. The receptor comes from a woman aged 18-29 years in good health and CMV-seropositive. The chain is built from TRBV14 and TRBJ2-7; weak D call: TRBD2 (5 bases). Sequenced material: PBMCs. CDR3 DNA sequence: TGTGCCAGCAGCCAAGGGACTGGCTTTAGCGAGCAGTACTTC. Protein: CASSQGTGFSEQYF.